Listed below are T cell receptor beta chains from one sample, sequenced in a study of shared clonotypes between healthy human individuals. Using immunoSEQ multiplex PCR, the repertoire was profiled, and TCRdb retains in-frame clones only, with some absent. The data show around 2.5 million clones, roughly 93% seen once. The specimen sequenced was naive CD4+ T cells from PBMCs. The source of these receptors is a young man in good health. Some clones in this sample may be carry-over from other donors' samples. The CDR3 runs from the conserved cysteine through the conserved F or W. A D gene is named only where the DNA matches it firmly. The size of a clone is reported for some rows only, either as once, few or many, or as a class for expanded clones.

D	V	J	size	DNA	CDR3
-	TRBV30	TRBJ1-1	few	TGTGCCTGGAGGGGGGAGAACACTGAAGCTTTCTTT	CAWRGENTEAFF
-	TRBV7-3	TRBJ2-1	-	TGTGCCAGCAGCTCCGGACCAAGGATGTATGAGCAGTTCTTC	CASSSGPRMYEQFF
TRBD1	TRBV18	TRBJ1-1	-	TGTGCCAGCTCACCTCAGGGACAGGGGGTCGGAGCTTTCTTT	CASSPQGQGVGAFF
-	TRBV5-4	TRBJ1-1	-	TGTGCCAGCAGTCTTCCCGGAGGGATGAACACTGAAGCTTTCTTT	CASSLPGGMNTEAFF
-	TRBV28	TRBJ2-7	-	TGTGCCAGCAGTTCCTACAGGGGACTCTCCTACGAGCAGTACTTC	CASSSYRGLSYEQYF
-	TRBV5-8	TRBJ1-3	-	TGTGCCAGCAGCCTCAGGGAAGTCTCCATATATTTT	CASSLREVSIYF
-	TRBV13	TRBJ2-2	-	TGTGCCAGCAGCTTCGATTCGGGCGGGGAGCTGTTTTTT	CASSFDSGGELFF
TRBD1	TRBV30	TRBJ2-3	-	TGTGCCTGGGAGCCGGGACAGGGGGCGAGGGATACGCAGTATTTT	CAWEPGQGARDTQYF
-	TRBV6-1	TRBJ1-5	-	TGTGCCAGCAGTGAGGGGCCGCAAGGGAATCAGCCCCAGCATTTT	CASSEGPQGNQPQHF
-	TRBV30	TRBJ1-4	-	TGTGCCTGGAGTCCAAGGTTAGGGAATGAAAAACTGTTTTTT	CAWSPRLGNEKLFF
-	TRBV9	TRBJ2-2	-	TGTGCCAGCAGTGGGGGGAACACCGGGGAGCTGTTTTTT	CASSGGNTGELFF
-	TRBV7-3	TRBJ2-3	-	TGTGCCAGCAGCTTATCGTCCCTAGAGGATACGCAGTATTTT	CASSLSSLEDTQYF
-	TRBV18	TRBJ2-5	once	TGTGCCAGCTCACGCAACGGGCTGGGAGAGACCCAGTACTTC	CASSRNGLGETQYF
-	TRBV5-6	TRBJ2-5	-	TGTGCCAGCAGCTTGGTTGGGGTTGGGACCCAGTACTTC	CASSLVGVGTQYF
TRBD1	TRBV11-2	TRBJ1-5	-	TGTGCCAGCAGCCCGTCGGACAGGGGGCCTGGTCAGCCCCAGCATTTT	CASSPSDRGPGQPQHF
-	TRBV6-5	TRBJ1-3	-	TGTGCCAGCAGTAGACGCGAGGGTGGAAACACCATATATTTT	CASSRREGGNTIYF